A single sample is the source of the 23 T cell receptor beta chains below, sequenced in a study of beta chain features in type 1 diabetes. Study findings and constraints: For Type 1 diabetes patients, all four CD4+ subsets carried TCRB CDR3s that were moderately but significantly shorter.

TCRB transcripts that were expressed got sequenced, as all of the isolated RNA had been reverse transcribed. Sequenced by immunoSEQ multiplex PCR; TCRdb stores in-frame clones only, minus some. The sample holds more than 550,000 clones, over 12% seen once. Antigens for these TCRs are unknown. Sequencing was done on a sample of naive CD4+ T cells from blood. These TCRs come from a young man with type 1 diabetes.

This clone showed up just a few times. A much larger clone sits a single nucleotide away, making a read error possible. The chain joins TRBV2 to TRBJ2-1; D gene ambiguous. Looked up from germline, CDR1 is SNHLY and CDR2 is FYNNEI. The V end was cut by 6 bases, the J end by 3 bases, with 3 bases between. The CDR3 loop spans 11 amino acids. The CDR3 DNA reads as TGTGCCAGCAGCTTCTACAATGAGCAGTTCTTC. This gives the protein CASSFYNEQFF.

This clone showed up just a few times. This chain's CDR3 is CSARAGTPQYF. In nucleotides, the CDR3 is TGCAGTGCTAGGGCTGGGACTCCTCAGTACTTC. J is TRBJ2-4 and V is TRBV20-1; tentative D call: TRBD2 (6 bases). Germline lookup yields CDR1 DFQATT and CDR2 SNEGSKA (reference sequence). V lost 3 bases to trimming and J lost 12 bases, with 12 bases between them. The length of the CDR3 is 11 residues.

This chain joins TRBV11-2 and TRBJ2-7, with D possibly called TRBD1 or TRBD2 (5 bases each). V was cut by 4 bases and J by 0 bases, with 10 bases left in between. CDR1 is SGHAT, CDR2 FQNNGV, per germline. There are 14 residues in the CDR3. The CDR3 DNA is TGTGCCAGCAGCTCGACCGGGACCTCCTACGAGCAGTACTTC. This gives the protein CASSSTGTSYEQYF.

J is TRBJ2-2 and V is TRBV10-3; the match to TRBD1 covers 8 bases. This CDR3 has 17 residues. Germline-derived CDR1 and CDR2 are ENHRY and SYGVKD. Trimming removed 7 bases from V and 2 bases from J; junction bases left unmatched: 12. The CDR3 here is CAITPGQGLKNTGELFF. As DNA, the CDR3 is TGTGCCATCACCCCTGGACAGGGATTAAAAAACACCGGGGAGCTGTTTTTT.

The chain employs TRBV7-9 and TRBJ1-2, with 8 bases lining up with TRBD1. Germline CDR1 SEHNR, CDR2 FQNEAQ (reference sequence). V lost 8 bases and J lost 3; bases outside the gene matches: 5. CDR3 length: 13 residues. The CDR3 here is CASAGGDDYGYTF. CDR3 sequence (DNA): TGTGCCAGCGCAGGGGGCGACGACTATGGCTACACCTTC. Combining the CDR3 with reference TRBV7-9 and TRBJ1-2 gives the whole variable domain DTGVSQNPRHKITKRGQNVTFRCDPISEHNRLYWYRQTLGQGPEFLTYFQNEAQLEKSRLLSDRFSAERPKGSFSTLEIQRTEQGDSAMYLCASAGGDDYGYTFGSGTRLTVV.

This rearrangement joins TRBV7-9 to TRBJ1-5; D gene ambiguous. Germline V gives CDR1 SEHNR, CDR2 FQNEAQ (reference sequence). Trimming removed 4 bases at V and 2 bases at J, with 6 bases between. The CDR3 is 13 amino acids. The chain's CDR3 is CASSWQGNQPQHF. In nucleotides, the CDR3 is TGTGCCAGCAGCTGGCAGGGCAATCAGCCCCAGCATTTT.

This clone was found once. The rearrangement joins TRBV9 to TRBJ1-1; unclear D gene. The V gene lost 1 base and the J gene lost 7 bases, with 11 bases spanning the gap. The CDR3 loop spans 13 amino acids. Germline loops: CDR1 SGDLS, CDR2 YYNGEE. CDR3 protein: CASSVLFSGEAFF. The DNA of the CDR3 is TGTGCCAGCAGCGTACTCTTTTCTGGTGAAGCTTTCTTT.

This clone has just a few counts. This rearrangement joins TRBV14 to TRBJ1-1, with no clear D. Trimming cost V 5 bases and J 4 bases, with 11 bases left between them. This CDR3 has 13 residues. Germline V lookup: CDR1 SGHDN, CDR2 FVKESK. In DNA, the CDR3 is TGTGCCAGCAGCTCGCAGGCTTTCACTGAAGCTTTCTTT. Encoded protein: CASSSQAFTEAFF.

V gene TRBV18 combines with J gene TRBJ2-7, with 7 bases that match TRBD1. The V gene end was trimmed by 3 bases and the J gene end by 4 bases; junction bases not matched to a gene: 6. Per the germline V gene, CDR1 is KGHSH and CDR2 is LQKENI. The CDR3 extends over 14 amino acids. The CDR3: CASSPGQRGYEQYF. In DNA, the CDR3 is TGTGCCAGCTCACCGGGACAGCGAGGGTACGAGCAGTACTTC.

V and J are TRBV6-6 and TRBJ1-2; D is unclear. The CDR3 consists of 15 residues. The V gene's germline CDR1 is MNHNY and CDR2 SVGAGI (reference sequence). Trimming pared 0 bases from V and 2 bases from J, leaving 10 bases between. CDR3 nucleotide sequence: TGTGCCAGCAGTTACTCCAGTGGCAGAAACTATGGCTACACCTTC. Its protein is CASSYSSGRNYGYTF.

This chain links TRBV6-6 with TRBJ1-3; weak D call: TRBD1 (5 bases). Germline V gene lookup returns CDR1 MNHNY and CDR2 SVGAGI (reference sequence). V lost 7 bases, J lost 1 base, and 11 bases lay in between. There are 14 residues in the CDR3. The CDR3 region is CASTRGGSGNTIYF. The DNA of the CDR3 is TGTGCCAGCACCCGCGGGGGATCTGGAAACACCATATATTTT.

This clone occurred a few times. The junction differs from germline at one of its ends, possibly a read error. J is TRBJ2-1 and V is TRBV7-7, with D tentatively TRBD1 (6 bases). This CDR3 region has 13 residues. Germline V lookup: CDR1 SSHAT, CDR2 FNYEAQ (reference sequence). The CDR3 coding sequence is TGTGCTAGCAGCCAAGGACAGACGGTTGAGCAGTTCTTC. It codes for CASSQGQTVEQFF.

DNA of the CDR3: TGTGCCAGCAGTTTTCTGGGAGACAGCACAGATACGCAGTATTTT. Protein: CASSFLGDSTDTQYF. This chain joins TRBV28 and TRBJ2-3; TRBD2 is a possible D gene (5 bases). V lost 3 bases to trimming and J lost 0 bases, with 10 bases between them. The germline V gene encodes CDR1 MDHEN and CDR2 SYDVKM. This CDR3 region has 15 residues.

This clone was seen only a few times. This chain uses TRBV1 with TRBJ2-5; TRBD2, the table's D call, lacks a check against the DNA. TRBV1 is noted as a pseudogene. This CDR3 is built from 13 residues. The CDR3 here is CTSPPAGVETQYF. The DNA for the CDR3 is TGCACCAGCCCTCCAGCGGGAGTGGAGACCCAGTACTTC.

The table lists this clone with a few counts. The rearrangement links TRBV5-6 to TRBJ2-7; perhaps TRBD1 as D (5 bases). The length of the CDR3 is 14 residues. Trimming took 0 bases from V and 4 from J, leaving 11 bases between them. Germline CDR1 and CDR2: SGHDT and YYEEEE. The CDR3 loop is CASSLGRQSYEQYF. The CDR3 region has the DNA TGTGCCAGCAGCTTGGGTCGACAGAGTTACGAGCAGTACTTC. The full variable domain, completed using reference TRBV5-6 and TRBJ2-7, is DAGVTQSPTHLIKTRGQQVTLRCSPKSGHDTVSWYQQALGQGPQFIFQYYEEEERQRGNFPDRFSGHQFPNYSSELNVNALLLGDSALYLCASSLGRQSYEQYFGPGTRLTVT.

This clone was counted a few times. The sample carries other DNA sequences with the same CDR3. J is TRBJ2-7 and V is TRBV19, with D unclear. Germline V gives CDR1 LNHDA, CDR2 SQIVND (reference sequence). The germline V and J ends were trimmed by 3 bases and 3 bases, with 6 bases remaining between them. The CDR3 totals 12 residues. As DNA, the CDR3 is TGTGCCAGTAGTATCTGGGGCTACGAGCAGTACTTC. Amino acids: CASSIWGYEQYF. Full variable domain (rest looked up from reference TRBV19 and TRBJ2-7): DGGITQSPKYLFRKEGQNVTLSCEQNLNHDAMYWYRQDPGQGLRLIYYSQIVNDFQKGDIAEGYSVSREKKESFPLTVTSAQKNPTAFYLCASSIWGYEQYFGPGTRLTVT.

This chain connects TRBV4-2 to TRBJ2-3; perhaps TRBD2 as D (6 bases). Trimming took off 0 bases at V and 0 bases at J, with 7 bases between the two ends. CDR1 LGHNA and CDR2 YNFKEQ come from the germline V gene. This CDR3 has 15 amino acids. CDR3 nucleotides: TGTGCCAGCAGCCAAGAACGGGGGAGCACAGATACGCAGTATTTT. Translated: CASSQERGSTDTQYF.

The rearrangement links TRBV30 to TRBJ2-3; 10 bases are a match to TRBD2. J gave up 0 bases and V 0 bases, and 12 bases lay outside the gene matches. CDR1 and CDR2 from the germline V gene are GTSNPN and SVGIG (reference sequence). The CDR3 has 19 residues. Here the CDR3 reads CAWSVRLLAGASSTDTQYF. CDR3 nucleotides: TGTGCCTGGAGTGTACGTCTGCTAGCGGGAGCCTCTAGCACAGATACGCAGTATTTT.

This clone was picked up a small number of times. The chain uses TRBV13 and TRBJ1-2, with a weak D call TRBD1 (5 bases). CDR3 length equals 13 residues. The germline CDR1 and CDR2 sequences are PRHDT and FYEKMQ (reference sequence). Trimming took off 2 bases at V and 5 bases at J, with 9 bases between the two ends. The CDR3 DNA reads as TGTGCCAGCAGCTTATGGGGCAGATATGGCTACACCTTC. Protein: CASSLWGRYGYTF.

This clone was picked up a small number of times. Within the sample, other DNA sequences also encode this same CDR3. The chain uses TRBV30 and TRBJ2-6; D is ambiguous. Deletions cut 1 base from V and 0 bases from J, with 1 base between. In germline, CDR1 is GTSNPN, CDR2 SVGIG (reference sequence). This CDR3 region has 13 residues. The CDR3 DNA sequence: TGTGCCTGGAGTGGCTCTGGGGCCAACGTCCTGACTTTC. Its translation is CAWSGSGANVLTF.

The rearrangement links TRBV18 to TRBJ2-3; D remains unclear. This CDR3 comprises 14 residues. CDR1 and CDR2 (germline): KGHSH, LQKENI. The V end was cut by 2 bases, the J end by 3 bases, with 9 bases between. The CDR3 DNA sequence: TGTGCCAGCTCACCAAGGTCAGAAACAGATACGCAGTATTTT. Its translation: CASSPRSETDTQYF.

This clone was detected a few times. V is TRBV2 and J is TRBJ2-1; D possibly corresponds to TRBD2 (5 bases). The germline V gene encodes CDR1 SNHLY and CDR2 FYNNEI. This CDR3 region has 11 residues. V was trimmed by 7 bases and J by 10 bases, leaving 11 bases between them. The CDR3 loop is CASNVEREQFF. CDR3 nucleotides: TGTGCCAGCAATGTGGAGCGGGAGCAGTTCTTC.

DNA of the CDR3: TGTGCCAGCAGCCGGGAGGTTAACTATGGCTACACCTTC. Protein: CASSREVNYGYTF. The genes are TRBV6-5 and TRBJ1-2; D gene ambiguous. The V end was cut by 6 bases, the J end by 1 base, with 9 bases between. The CDR3 contains 13 residues. Germline CDR1 is MNHEY and CDR2 is SVGAGI.